This TCR beta chain was sequenced in a study of CXCR3-negative and CXCR3-positive naive CD8 T cells. The study made its TRB cDNA libraries by 5' RACE, adding UMI labels. Following a re-call of the 5' RACE reads, TCRdb has one entry per CDR3 protein and lacks DNA. This sample contains more than 50,000 distinct CDR3 sequences. CDR1 DFQATT and CDR2 SNEGSKA come from the germline V gene (reference sequence). This CDR3 has 14 residues. The clonotype originates from a human donor in good health. Some clones in this sample may be carry-over from other donors' samples. Input material: naive CXCR3- CD8+ T cells from blood. Subset given: CD45RO-CCR7+CD27+CD95- naive CD8+ T cells lacking CXCR3 (TNR3-). The rearrangement uses TRBV20-1 and TRBJ1-6; TCRdb's assignment of TRBD1 cannot be checked, as there is no DNA. This CDR3 is CSARDRTDNSPLHF.